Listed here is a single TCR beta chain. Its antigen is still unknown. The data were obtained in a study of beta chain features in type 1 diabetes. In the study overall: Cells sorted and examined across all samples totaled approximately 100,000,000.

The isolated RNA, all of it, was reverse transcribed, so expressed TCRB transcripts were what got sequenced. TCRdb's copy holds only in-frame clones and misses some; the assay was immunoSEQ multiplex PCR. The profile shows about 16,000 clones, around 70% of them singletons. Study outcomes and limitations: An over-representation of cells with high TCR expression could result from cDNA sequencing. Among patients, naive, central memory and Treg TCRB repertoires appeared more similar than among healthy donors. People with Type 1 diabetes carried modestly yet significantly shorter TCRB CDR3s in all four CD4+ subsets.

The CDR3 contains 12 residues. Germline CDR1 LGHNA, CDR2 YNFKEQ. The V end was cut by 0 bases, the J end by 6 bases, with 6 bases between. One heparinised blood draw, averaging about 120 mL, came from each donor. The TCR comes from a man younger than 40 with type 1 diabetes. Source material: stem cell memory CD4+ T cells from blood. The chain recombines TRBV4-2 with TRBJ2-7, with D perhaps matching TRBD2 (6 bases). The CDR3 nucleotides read TGTGCCAGCAGCCAAGAGGGAGGCGAGCAGTACTTC. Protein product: CASSQEGGEQYF.